This T cell receptor (beta chain) was recorded in a study of sequential checkpoint blockade in melanoma. Study-level background: After both sequences, patients received maintenance nivolumab.

Germline CDR1 reads MGHRA; CDR2 reads YSYEKL. The germline V and J ends were trimmed by 3 bases and 1 base, with 13 bases remaining between them. The CDR3 loop spans 15 amino acids. Regarding treatment: randomized to nivolumab then ipilimumab (arm A) or the reverse (arm B). No patient had prior DNA-damaging chemotherapy. The protocol was immunoSEQ multiplex PCR, while the TCRdb copy is restricted to in-frame clones and leaves out a portion. The sample comprises under 45,000 clones, around four fifths of which are singletons, and 5.5% rests with the top ten. The rearrangement uses TRBV4-1 and TRBJ2-7; a weak D match, TRBD2 (6 bases). This material consisted of CD8+ T cells sorted from blood (inferred from file names), taken from a patient given nivolumab and ipilimumab in sequence. The sequence came from a human donor with melanoma. CDR3 amino acids: CASSHGPGESYEQYF. CDR3 bases: TGCGCCAGCAGCCACGGACCGGGGGAATCCTACGAGCAGTACTTC.